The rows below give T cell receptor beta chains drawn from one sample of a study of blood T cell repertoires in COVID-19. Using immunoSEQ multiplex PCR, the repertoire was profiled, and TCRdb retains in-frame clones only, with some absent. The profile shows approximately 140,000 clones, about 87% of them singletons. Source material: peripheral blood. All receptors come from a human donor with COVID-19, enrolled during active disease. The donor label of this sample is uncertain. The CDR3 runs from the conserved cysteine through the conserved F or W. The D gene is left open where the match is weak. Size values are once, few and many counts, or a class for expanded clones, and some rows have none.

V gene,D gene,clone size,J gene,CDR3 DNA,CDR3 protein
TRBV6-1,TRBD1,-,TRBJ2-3,TGTGCCAGCAGTGAAGATGGGACAGGGATCGATACGCAGTATTTT,CASSEDGTGIDTQYF
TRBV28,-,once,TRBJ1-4,TGTGCCAGCAGTCCCGGGGGGCAGGAGGAAAAACTGTTTTTT,CASSPGGQEEKLFF
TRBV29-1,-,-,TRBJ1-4,TGCAGCGTTGACGCAGGGGAAAAACTGTTTTTT,CSVDAGEKLFF
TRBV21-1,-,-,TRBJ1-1,TGTGCCAGCAGCGAAACCGGGACAGGGGCCCCGATGAACACTGAAGCTTTCTTT,CASSETGTGAPMNTEAFF
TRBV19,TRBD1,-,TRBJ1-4,TGTGCCAGTAGTCCCCGGACAGGGTGGGAAAAACTGTTTTTT,CASSPRTGWEKLFF
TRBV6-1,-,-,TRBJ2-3,TGTGCCAGCAGTGATCGAGGAGCCTTCACAGATACGCAGTATTTT,CASSDRGAFTDTQYF
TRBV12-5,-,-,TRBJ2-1,TGTGCTAGTGGTTTGCTCCCCCCCAGGGAGGGGGTTAATGAGCAGTTCTTC,CASGLLPPREGVNEQFF
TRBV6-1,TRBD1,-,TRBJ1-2,TGTGCCAGCAGTGTAGGTACGGGACAGGGGGCGCGTGGCTACACCTTC,CASSVGTGQGARGYTF
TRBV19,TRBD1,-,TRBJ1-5,TGTGCCAGCCGGGACAGGGAAGTGCAGCCCCAGCATTTT,CASRDREVQPQHF
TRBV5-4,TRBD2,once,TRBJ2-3,TGTGCCAGCAGCCAACCGACTAGCGGAGGCACAGATACGCAGTATTTT,CASSQPTSGGTDTQYF
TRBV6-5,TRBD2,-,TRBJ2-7,TGTGCCAGCAGTTACGAGGGCGGGAGGGCCTACGAGCAGTACTTC,CASSYEGGRAYEQYF
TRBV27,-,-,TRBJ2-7,TGTGCCAGCAGTTTAATCTGGGGCAACTCCTACGAGCAGTACTTC,CASSLIWGNSYEQYF
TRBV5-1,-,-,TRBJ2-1,TGCGCCAGCAGCTCCGGCGAGCGGTACAATGAGCAGTTCTTC,CASSSGERYNEQFF
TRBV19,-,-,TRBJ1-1,TGTGCCAGTAGTATGTCAGGATTCGCTTTCTTT,CASSMSGFAFF
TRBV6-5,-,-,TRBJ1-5,TGTGCCAGCAGACAAGACAGCTTCAATCAGCCCCAGCATTTT,CASRQDSFNQPQHF
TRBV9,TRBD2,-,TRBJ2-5,TGTGCCAGCAGCGTCGTTCTAGCGGGGCGTGAGACCCAGTACTTC,CASSVVLAGRETQYF
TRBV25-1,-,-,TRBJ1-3,TGTGCCAGCAGCATCACAGGGTCTGGAAACACCATATATTTT,CASSITGSGNTIYF
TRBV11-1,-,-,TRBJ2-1,TGTGCCAGCAGCATACAGGGCCGAGACTACAATGAGCAGTTCTTC,CASSIQGRDYNEQFF
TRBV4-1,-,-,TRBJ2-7,TGCGCCAGCAGCCAAGCCCGGACAGCCTACGAGCAGTACTTC,CASSQARTAYEQYF
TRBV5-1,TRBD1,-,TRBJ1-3,TGCGCCAGCAGCTTGGAGACAGGGGGCTTTATAAGCTCTGGAAACACCATATATTTT,CASSLETGGFISSGNTIYF
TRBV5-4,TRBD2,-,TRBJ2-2,TGTGCCAGCACGGGACTAGAAGGCACCGGGGAGCTGTTTTTT,CASTGLEGTGELFF
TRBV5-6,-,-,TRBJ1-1,TGTGCCAGCAGCGGGAGCACCCCGGCGGCTTTCTTT,CASSGSTPAAFF
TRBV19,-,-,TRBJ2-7,TGTGCCAGTAGTATTAGCCAGTCCTACGAGCAGTACTTC,CASSISQSYEQYF
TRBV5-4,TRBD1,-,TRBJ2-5,TGTGCCAGCAGGCGGGGACAGGGAAGGGAGACCCAGTACTTC,CASRRGQGRETQYF
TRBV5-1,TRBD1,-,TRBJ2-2,TGCGCCAGCAGCTTCTCAGGGGGCGCGGGCACCGGGGAGCTGTTTTTT,CASSFSGGAGTGELFF
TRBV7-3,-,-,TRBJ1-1,TGTGCCAGCAGCTTAAACGGACCGGGGTTGAATGAAGCTTTCTTT,CASSLNGPGLNEAFF
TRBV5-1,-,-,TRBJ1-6,TGCGCCAGCAGCGAGGGCTCCTATAATTCACCCCTCCACTTT,CASSEGSYNSPLHF
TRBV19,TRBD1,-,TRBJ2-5,TGTGCCAGTACTCCGACCCGGGACAGAGAAGAGACCCAGTACTTC,CASTPTRDREETQYF
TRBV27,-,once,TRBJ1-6,TGTGCCAGCGGGCGGGTCGGTGGCTCACCCCTCCACTTT,CASGRVGGSPLHF
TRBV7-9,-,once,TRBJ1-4,TGTGCCAGTAGCCAGGATGCAACTAATGAAAAACTGTTTTTT,CASSQDATNEKLFF
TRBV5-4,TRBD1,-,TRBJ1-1,TGTGCCAGCAGGCGACAGGGGGCGAACACTGAAGCTTTCTTT,CASRRQGANTEAFF
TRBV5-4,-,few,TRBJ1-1,TGTGCCAGCAGCCTGAGCTCGTCGGGTACGGAAGCTTTCTTT,CASSLSSSGTEAFF
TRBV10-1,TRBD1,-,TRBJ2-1,TGCGCCAGCAGTGCGAGGGGGCAGAGCTCCTACAATGAGCAGTTCTTC,CASSARGQSSYNEQFF
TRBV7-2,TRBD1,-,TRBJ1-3,TGTGCCAGCAGCACGAGTACAGGGGGCTATGGAAACACCATATATTTT,CASSTSTGGYGNTIYF
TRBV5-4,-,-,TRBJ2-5,TGTGCCAGCAGCCCCCGCTTTGGCTTCCAAGAGACCCAGTACTTC,CASSPRFGFQETQYF
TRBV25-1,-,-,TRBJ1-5,TGTGCCAGCAGTGAGCCAGGGATACGTCAGCCCCAGCATTTT,CASSEPGIRQPQHF
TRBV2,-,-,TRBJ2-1,TGTGCCAGCAGTTTTTCATCTAGCAATGAGCAGTTCTTC,CASSFSSSNEQFF
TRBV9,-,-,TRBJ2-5,TGTGCCAGCAACCCGGGACACTTCTACCAAGAGACCCAGTACTTC,CASNPGHFYQETQYF
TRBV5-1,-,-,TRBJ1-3,TGCGCCAGCAGCTTGAGACAGGTGGGGCCCTCTGGAAACACCATATATTTT,CASSLRQVGPSGNTIYF
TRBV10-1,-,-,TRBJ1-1,TGCGCCAGCAGTGAGTCGAATCAGGGTGAAGCTTTCTTT,CASSESNQGEAFF
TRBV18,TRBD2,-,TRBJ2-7,TGTGCCAGCTCACCACCGCTGGTCCTCGAAGCGGGAGGGCAGTACTTC,CASSPPLVLEAGGQYF
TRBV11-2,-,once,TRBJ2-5,TGTGCCAGCAGCTTACAGGACCAAGAGACCCAGTACTTC,CASSLQDQETQYF
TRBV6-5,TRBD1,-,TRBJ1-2,TGTGCCAGCAGACTTGGACAGGGTCGGGGCTACACCTTC,CASRLGQGRGYTF